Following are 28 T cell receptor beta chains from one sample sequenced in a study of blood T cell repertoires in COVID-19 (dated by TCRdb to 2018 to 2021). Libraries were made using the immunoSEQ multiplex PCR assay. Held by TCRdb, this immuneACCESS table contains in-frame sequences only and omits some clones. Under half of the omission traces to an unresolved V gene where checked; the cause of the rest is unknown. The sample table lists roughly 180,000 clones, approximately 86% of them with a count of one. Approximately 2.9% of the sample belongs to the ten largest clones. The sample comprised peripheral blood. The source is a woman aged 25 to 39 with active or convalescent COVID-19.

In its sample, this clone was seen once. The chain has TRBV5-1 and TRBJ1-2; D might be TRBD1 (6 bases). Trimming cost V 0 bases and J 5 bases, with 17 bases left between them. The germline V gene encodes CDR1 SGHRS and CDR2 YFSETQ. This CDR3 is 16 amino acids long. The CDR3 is CASSLDSQGLGYGYTF. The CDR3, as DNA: TGCGCCAGCAGCTTGGATAGCCAGGGGCTGGGGTATGGCTACACCTTC.

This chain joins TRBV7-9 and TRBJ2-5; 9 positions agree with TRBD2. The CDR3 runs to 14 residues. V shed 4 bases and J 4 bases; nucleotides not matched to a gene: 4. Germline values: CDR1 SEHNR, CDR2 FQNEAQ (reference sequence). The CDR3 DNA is TGTGCCAGCAGCTCGGGCGGGGGGGGAGAGACCCAGTACTTC. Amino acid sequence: CASSSGGGGETQYF.

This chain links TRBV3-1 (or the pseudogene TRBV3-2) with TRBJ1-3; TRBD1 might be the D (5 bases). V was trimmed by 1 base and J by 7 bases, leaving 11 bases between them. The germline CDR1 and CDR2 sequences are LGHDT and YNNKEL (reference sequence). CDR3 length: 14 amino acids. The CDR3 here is CASSQGQYRNTIYF. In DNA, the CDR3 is TGTGCCAGCAGCCAAGGGCAGTACAGGAACACCATATATTTT.

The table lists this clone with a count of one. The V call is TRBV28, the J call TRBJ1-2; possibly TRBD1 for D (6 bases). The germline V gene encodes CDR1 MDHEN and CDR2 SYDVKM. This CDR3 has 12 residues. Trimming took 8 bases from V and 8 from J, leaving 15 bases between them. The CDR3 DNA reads TGTGCCAGCCGCTCACAGGGAGAGGGCTACACCTTC. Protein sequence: CASRSQGEGYTF.

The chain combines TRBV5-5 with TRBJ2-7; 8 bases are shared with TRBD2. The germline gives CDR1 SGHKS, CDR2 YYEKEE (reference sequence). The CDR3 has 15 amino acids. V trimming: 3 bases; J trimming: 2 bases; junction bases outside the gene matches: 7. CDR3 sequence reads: CASSSSGGGPYEQYF. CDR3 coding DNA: TGTGCCAGCAGCTCCTCCGGGGGGGGACCCTACGAGCAGTACTTC.

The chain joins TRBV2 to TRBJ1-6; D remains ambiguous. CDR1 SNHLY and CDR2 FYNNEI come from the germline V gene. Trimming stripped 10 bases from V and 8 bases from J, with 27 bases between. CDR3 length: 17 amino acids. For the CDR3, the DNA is TGTGCCACCGAGAGGGATGAGACGGGTGTGAGAGATTCACCCCTCCACTTT. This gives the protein CATERDETGVRDSPLHF.

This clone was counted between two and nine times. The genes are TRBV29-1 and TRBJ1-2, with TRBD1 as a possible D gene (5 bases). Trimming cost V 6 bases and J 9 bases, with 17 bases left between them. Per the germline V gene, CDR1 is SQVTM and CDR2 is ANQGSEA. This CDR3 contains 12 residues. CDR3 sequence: CSVGDSTASYTF. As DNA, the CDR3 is TGCAGCGTCGGAGACTCGACAGCGAGCTACACCTTC.

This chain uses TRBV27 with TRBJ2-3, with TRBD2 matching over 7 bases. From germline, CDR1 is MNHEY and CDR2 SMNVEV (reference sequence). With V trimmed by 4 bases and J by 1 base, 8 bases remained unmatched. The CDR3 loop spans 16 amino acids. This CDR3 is CASSSSPSGRTDTQYF. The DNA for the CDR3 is TGTGCCAGCAGTTCCTCTCCTAGCGGACGCACAGATACGCAGTATTTT.

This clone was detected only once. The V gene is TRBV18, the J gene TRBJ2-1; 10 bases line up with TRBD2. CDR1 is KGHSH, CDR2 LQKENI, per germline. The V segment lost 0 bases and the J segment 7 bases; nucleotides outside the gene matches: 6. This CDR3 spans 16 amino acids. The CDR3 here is CASSPPLAGAHNEQFF. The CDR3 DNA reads TGTGCCAGCTCACCACCGCTAGCGGGGGCTCATAATGAGCAGTTCTTC. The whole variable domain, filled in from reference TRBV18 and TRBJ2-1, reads NAGVMQNPRHLVRRRGQEARLRCSPMKGHSHVYWYRQLPEEGLKFMVYLQKENIIDESGMPKERFSAEFPKEGPSILRIQQVVRGDSAAYFCASSPPLAGAHNEQFFGPGTRLTVL.

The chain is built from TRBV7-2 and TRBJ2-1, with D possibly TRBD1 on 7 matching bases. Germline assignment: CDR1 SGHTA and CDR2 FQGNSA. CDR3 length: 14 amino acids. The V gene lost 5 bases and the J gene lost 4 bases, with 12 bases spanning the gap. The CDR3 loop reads CASSGGTAYNEQFF. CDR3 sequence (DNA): TGTGCCAGCAGCGGGGGGACAGCTTACAATGAGCAGTTCTTC. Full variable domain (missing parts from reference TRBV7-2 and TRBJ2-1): GAGVSQSPSNKVTEKGKDVELRCDPISGHTALYWYRQSLGQGLEFLIYFQGNSAPDKSGLPSDRFSAERTGGSVSTLTIQRTQQEDSAVYLCASSGGTAYNEQFFGPGTRLTVL.

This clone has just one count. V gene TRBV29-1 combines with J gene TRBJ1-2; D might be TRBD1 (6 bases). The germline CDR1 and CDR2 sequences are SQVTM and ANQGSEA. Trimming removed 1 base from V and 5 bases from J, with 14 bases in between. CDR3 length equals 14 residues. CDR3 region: CSVEAVGGAYGYTF. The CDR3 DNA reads TGCAGCGTTGAAGCCGTAGGGGGGGCGTATGGCTACACCTTC.

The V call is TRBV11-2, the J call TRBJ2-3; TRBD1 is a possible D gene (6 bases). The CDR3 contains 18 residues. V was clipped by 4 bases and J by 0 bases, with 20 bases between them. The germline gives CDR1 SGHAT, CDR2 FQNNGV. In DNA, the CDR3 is TGTGCCAGCAGCTCAGATGTCCGACTACAGGGAAGCACAGATACGCAGTATTTT. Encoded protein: CASSSDVRLQGSTDTQYF. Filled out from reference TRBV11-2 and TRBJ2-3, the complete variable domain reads EAGVAQSPRYKIIEKRQSVAFWCNPISGHATLYWYQQILGQGPKLLIQFQNNGVVDDSQLPKDRFSAERLKGVDSTLKIQPAKLEDSAVYLCASSSDVRLQGSTDTQYFGPGTRLTVL.

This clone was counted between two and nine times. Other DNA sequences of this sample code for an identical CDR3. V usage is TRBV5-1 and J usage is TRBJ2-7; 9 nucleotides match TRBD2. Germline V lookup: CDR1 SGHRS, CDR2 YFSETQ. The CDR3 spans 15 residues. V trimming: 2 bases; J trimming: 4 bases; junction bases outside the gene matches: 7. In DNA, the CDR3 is TGCGCCAGCAGCTTAACAGCGGGGGGCGGGTACGAGCAGTACTTC. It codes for CASSLTAGGGYEQYF.

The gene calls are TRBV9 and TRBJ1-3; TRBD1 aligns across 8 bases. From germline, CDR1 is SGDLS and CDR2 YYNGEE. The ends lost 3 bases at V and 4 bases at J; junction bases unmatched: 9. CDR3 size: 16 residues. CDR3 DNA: TGTGCCAGCAGCGCATATACTACAGGGGGAGGAAACACCATATATTTT. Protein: CASSAYTTGGGNTIYF.

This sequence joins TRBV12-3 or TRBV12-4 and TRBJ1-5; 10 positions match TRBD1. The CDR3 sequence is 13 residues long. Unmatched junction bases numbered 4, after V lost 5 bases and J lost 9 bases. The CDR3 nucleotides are TGTGCCAGCAGTCGACAGGGGGCTCCGCCCCAGCATTTT. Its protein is CASSRQGAPPQHF.

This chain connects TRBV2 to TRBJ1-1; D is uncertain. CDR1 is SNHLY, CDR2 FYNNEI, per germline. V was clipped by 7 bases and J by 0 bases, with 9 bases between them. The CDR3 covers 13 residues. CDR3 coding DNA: TGTGCCAGCAAGGAGTGGCTGAACACTGAAGCTTTCTTT. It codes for CASKEWLNTEAFF.

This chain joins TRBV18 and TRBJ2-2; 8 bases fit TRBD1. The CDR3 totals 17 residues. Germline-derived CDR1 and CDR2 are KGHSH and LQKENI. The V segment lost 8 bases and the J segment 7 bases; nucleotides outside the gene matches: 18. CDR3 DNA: TGTGCCAGCCCTACACCGTCCCAGGGGGCCGTGGACGGGGAGCTGTTTTTT. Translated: CASPTPSQGAVDGELFF.

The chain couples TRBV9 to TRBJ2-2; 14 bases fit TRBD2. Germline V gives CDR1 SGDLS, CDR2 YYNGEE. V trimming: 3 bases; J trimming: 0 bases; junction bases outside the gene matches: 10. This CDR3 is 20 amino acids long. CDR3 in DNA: TGTGCCAGCAGCGCGAGCACCGGGACTAGCGGGGGACCGAACACCGGGGAGCTGTTTTTT. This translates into CASSASTGTSGGPNTGELFF.

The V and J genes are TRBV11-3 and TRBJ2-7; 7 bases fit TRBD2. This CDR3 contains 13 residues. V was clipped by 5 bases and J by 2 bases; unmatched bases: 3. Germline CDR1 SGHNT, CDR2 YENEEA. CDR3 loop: CASSLGLAYEQYF. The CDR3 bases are TGTGCCAGCAGCCTTGGACTAGCCTACGAGCAGTACTTC.

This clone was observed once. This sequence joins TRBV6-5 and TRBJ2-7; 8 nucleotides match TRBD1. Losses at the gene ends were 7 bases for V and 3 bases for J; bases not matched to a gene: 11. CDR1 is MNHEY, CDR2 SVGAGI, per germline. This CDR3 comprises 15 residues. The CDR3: CASTTRQGIVYEQYF. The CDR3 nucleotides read TGTGCCAGCACGACCCGACAGGGGATAGTCTACGAGCAGTACTTC.

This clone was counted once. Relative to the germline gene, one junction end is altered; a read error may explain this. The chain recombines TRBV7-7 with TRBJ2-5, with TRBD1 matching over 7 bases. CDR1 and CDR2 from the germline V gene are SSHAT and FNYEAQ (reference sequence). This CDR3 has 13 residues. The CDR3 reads CASSQDRQETQYF. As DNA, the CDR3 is TGTGCTAGCAGCCAGGACAGGCAAGAGACCCAGTACTTC.

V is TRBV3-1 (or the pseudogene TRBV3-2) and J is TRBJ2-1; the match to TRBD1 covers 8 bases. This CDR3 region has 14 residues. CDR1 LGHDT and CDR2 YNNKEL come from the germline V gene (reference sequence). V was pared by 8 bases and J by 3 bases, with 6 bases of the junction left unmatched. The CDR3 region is CASGDRGVYNEQFF. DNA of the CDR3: TGTGCCAGCGGCGACAGGGGCGTCTACAATGAGCAGTTCTTC.

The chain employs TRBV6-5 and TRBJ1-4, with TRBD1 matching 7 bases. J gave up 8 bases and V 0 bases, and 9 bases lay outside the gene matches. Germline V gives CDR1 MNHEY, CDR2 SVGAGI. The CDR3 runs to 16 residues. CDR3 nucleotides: TGTGCCAGCAGTTACTCCGTAGGGGGCGGGGACGAAAAACTGTTTTTT. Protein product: CASSYSVGGGDEKLFF.

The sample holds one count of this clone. CDR3 bases: TGTGCCAGTACGAAAGCGGGGGCCTTAGCCAAAAACATTCAGTACTTC. Protein product: CASTKAGALAKNIQYF. This chain connects TRBV19 to TRBJ2-4; 8 nucleotides match TRBD2. The V gene end was trimmed by 7 bases and the J gene end by 0 bases; junction bases not matched to a gene: 8. The CDR3 is made up of 16 amino acids. Germline assignment: CDR1 LNHDA and CDR2 SQIVND (reference sequence).

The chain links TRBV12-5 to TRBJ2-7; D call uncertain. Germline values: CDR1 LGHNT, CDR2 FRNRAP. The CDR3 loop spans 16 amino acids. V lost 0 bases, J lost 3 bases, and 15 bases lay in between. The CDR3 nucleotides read TGTGCTAGTGGTTTGGTCCCTCCCCCTGTGTTCTACGAGCAGTACTTC. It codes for CASGLVPPPVFYEQYF.

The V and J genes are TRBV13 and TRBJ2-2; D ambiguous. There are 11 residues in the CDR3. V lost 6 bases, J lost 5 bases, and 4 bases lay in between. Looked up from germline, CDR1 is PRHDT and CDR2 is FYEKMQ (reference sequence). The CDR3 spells CASRSTGELFF. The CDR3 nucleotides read TGTGCCAGCAGATCTACCGGGGAGCTGTTTTTT. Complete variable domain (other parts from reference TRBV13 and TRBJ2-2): AAGVIQSPRHLIKEKRETATLKCYPIPRHDTVYWYQQGPGQDPQFLISFYEKMQSDKGSIPDRFSAQQFSDYHSELNMSSLELGDSALYFCASRSTGELFFGEGSRLTVL.

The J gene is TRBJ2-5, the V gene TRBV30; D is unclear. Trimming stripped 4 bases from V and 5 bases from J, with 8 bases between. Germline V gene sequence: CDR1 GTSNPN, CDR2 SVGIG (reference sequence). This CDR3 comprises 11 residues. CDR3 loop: CAWMSQETQYF. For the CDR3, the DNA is TGTGCCTGGATGTCTCAGGAGACCCAGTACTTC.

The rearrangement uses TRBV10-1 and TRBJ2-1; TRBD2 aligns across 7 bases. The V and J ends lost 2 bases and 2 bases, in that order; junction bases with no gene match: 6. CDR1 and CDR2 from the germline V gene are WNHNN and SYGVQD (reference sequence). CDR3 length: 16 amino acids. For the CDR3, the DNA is TGCGCCAGCAGTGAGGGGGGGAGCGGGGCCTACAATGAGCAGTTCTTC. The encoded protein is CASSEGGSGAYNEQFF.